The 13 T cell receptor beta chains below come from one sample, sequenced in a study of T cell repertoires in cytomegalovirus infection. TCRdb analysed the reads with MiXCR anew, one entry per CDR3 protein. The table records about 63,000 distinct CDR3 sequences, 20% to 25% of them present only once. Antigens of these TCRs are unknown. The specimen comprised CD8+ T cells from cultured PBMCs, sampled from culture after CMV antigen stimulation. The origin of the receptors is a human donor in good health (CMV status not recorded). Some clones in this sample may be carry-over from other donors' samples.

Comment on this clonotype: This may be a read error, as it is one base from a much larger clone. This chain connects TRBV19 to TRBJ2-7, with D tentatively TRBD1 or TRBD2 (5 bases each). Trimming cost V 11 bases and J 2 bases, with 16 bases left between them. The CDR3 contains 13 residues. Germline-derived CDR1 and CDR2 are LNHDA and SQIVND (reference sequence). The CDR3 DNA is TGTGCCGGTGGCCGGGACGAGACCTACGAGCAGTACTTC. This sequence encodes CAGGRDETYEQYF.

The chain couples TRBV30 to TRBJ2-1; no clear D gene. The germline V and J ends were trimmed by 4 bases and 5 bases, with 12 bases remaining between them. The CDR3 covers 13 residues. Germline V CDR1 and CDR2: GTSNPN, SVGIG (reference sequence). Here the CDR3 DNA reads TGTGCCTGGAAAAAAGACGAGCACAATGAGCAGTTCTTC. The encoded protein is CAWKKDEHNEQFF.

This clonotype was seen only a few times. The J gene is TRBJ1-5, the V gene TRBV7-2, with a possible D match to TRBD1 (5 bases). Germline V gene data show CDR1 as SGHTA and CDR2 as FQGNSA. The CDR3 length is 15 residues. V lost 4 bases and J 1 base, leaving 11 bases between the germline ends. The CDR3 DNA sequence: TGTGCCAGCAGCTGGGGGGTTTCAAGCAATCAGCCCCAGCATTTT. Protein sequence: CASSWGVSSNQPQHF.

This clonotype was seen only a few times. The V call is TRBV12-3 or TRBV12-4, the J call TRBJ2-2, with TRBD2 as a possible D gene (6 bases). With 6 bases removed from V and 13 bases from J, the gap between germline ends came to 15 bases. This CDR3 has 12 amino acids. For the CDR3, the DNA is TGTGCCAGCAGCCCTGGAGGGGTTCGGCTGTTTTTT. Residues: CASSPGGVRLFF.

This clonotype was seen a handful of times. The chain recombines TRBV2 with TRBJ2-2, with D perhaps matching TRBD1 (6 bases). This CDR3 comprises 16 residues. CDR1 is SNHLY, CDR2 FYNNEI, per germline. The ends were cut back, 1 base at V and 4 bases at J, with 13 bases in the middle. The CDR3 region has the DNA TGTGCCAGCAGTGAAGTCCCACAGGGTAGCACCGGGGAGCTGTTTTTT. It yields the protein CASSEVPQGSTGELFF.

The sample holds a few counts of this clonotype. The chain links TRBV12-3 or TRBV12-4 to TRBJ2-5; TRBD2 might be the D (6 bases). This CDR3 region has 13 residues. V was clipped by 1 base and J by 4 bases, with 7 bases between them. As DNA, the CDR3 is TGTGCCAGCAGTTTAGTGGGGGGAGAGACCCAGTACTTC. This codes for CASSLVGGETQYF.

The genes are TRBV7-9 and TRBJ2-1; TRBD1 might be the D (5 bases). Per germline, CDR1 SEHNR and CDR2 FQNEAQ (reference sequence). V was clipped by 4 bases and J by 8 bases, with 18 bases between them. This CDR3 has 15 residues. CDR3 residues: CASSSIWGGQDEQFF. CDR3 bases: TGTGCCAGCAGCTCTATTTGGGGCGGTCAAGATGAGCAGTTCTTC.

This chain links TRBV7-6 with TRBJ2-1; D uncertain. The germline V gene encodes CDR1 SGHVS and CDR2 FNYEAQ. CDR3 length: 12 residues. V lost 0 bases and J 9 bases, leaving 6 bases between the germline ends. The CDR3: CASSLASGEQFF. In DNA, the CDR3 is TGTGCCAGCAGCTTAGCATCGGGTGAGCAGTTCTTC.

There are many counts of this clonotype. The chain carries TRBV12-3 or TRBV12-4 and TRBJ1-4, with TRBD1 identical over 10 bases. J lost 8 bases, V lost 8 bases, and 2 bases had no gene match. The CDR3 is 12 amino acids. The CDR3 DNA sequence: TGTGCCAGCGGGGACAGGGGCGAAAAACTGTTTTTT. It encodes CASGDRGEKLFF.

This clonotype was counted a few times. The V and J genes are TRBV4-1 and TRBJ1-6; D unclear. Trimming left V 3 bases short and J 7 bases short, with 4 bases between. Per the germline V gene, CDR1 is MGHRA and CDR2 is YSYEKL. CDR3 length equals 12 residues. Here the CDR3 DNA reads TGCGCCAGCAGCCAGCGAAATTCACCCCTCCACTTT. It yields the protein CASSQRNSPLHF.

This rearrangement joins TRBV7-6 to TRBJ2-7; D gene unclear. Germline V CDR1 and CDR2: SGHVS, FNYEAQ. CDR3 length: 15 residues. Trimming left V 2 bases short and J 3 bases short, with 14 bases between. CDR3 sequence: CASSLKVSSDYEQYF. CDR3 coding DNA: TGTGCCAGCAGCTTAAAGGTCAGCTCCGACTACGAGCAGTACTTC.

The chain is built from TRBV7-9 and TRBJ1-5; D remains unclear. The CDR3 consists of 12 residues. Germline CDR1 and CDR2: SEHNR and FQNEAQ (reference sequence). V was shortened by 5 bases and J by 0 bases, with 2 bases between the two germline ends. CDR3 sequence reads: CASSHSNQPQHF. Here the CDR3 DNA reads TGTGCCAGCAGCCATAGCAATCAGCCCCAGCATTTT.

This rearrangement joins TRBV12-3 or TRBV12-4 to TRBJ1-1; D is uncertain. This CDR3 is 15 amino acids long. V lost 6 bases and J 1 base, leaving 15 bases between the germline ends. The CDR3 here is CASSLYGGENTEAFF. CDR3 nucleotide sequence: TGTGCCAGCAGCTTATACGGCGGCGAGAACACTGAAGCTTTCTTT.